Shown below are 2 T cell receptor beta chains from a single sample sequenced in a study of blood T cells in healthy people across ages. For the second PCR, which ran for 7 to 11 cycles, a sample-barcoded 5' primer and a J-beta primer mix were used. TCRdb called the 5' RACE reads again in MiXCR, with one record for every CDR3 protein. The sample includes approximately 490,000 distinct CDR3 sequences, 20% to 30% of them seen just once. This same sample was also taken into another study, of T cells of mothers and their children.

The sequencing input was blood. The receptors stem from a boy aged 5-17 years in good health.

The rearrangement uses TRBV7-8 and TRBJ2-5; 12 bases match TRBD2. The last part of the DNA fits TRBJ2-1 better; the J call may be wrong. The germline gives CDR1 SGHVS, CDR2 FQNEAQ. CDR3 size: 15 residues. As DNA, the CDR3 is TGTGCCAGCAGCCCAACCCTAGCGGGAGGGAATGAGCAGTTCTTC. The encoded protein is CASSPTLAGGNEQFF.

The V gene is TRBV5-1, the J gene TRBJ2-3; D is unclear. Trimming left V 0 bases short and J 3 bases short, with 8 bases between. The germline gives CDR1 SGHRS, CDR2 YFSETQ. The CDR3 is 14 residues long. The CDR3 DNA reads as TGCGCCAGCAGCTTGGCCCTGGAGACAGATACGCAGTATTTT. It specifies CASSLALETDTQYF.